This TCR beta chain is from a study of beta chain features in type 1 diabetes. Study-wide context: The study found patients and healthy donors alike in age, gender and cell yields.

The CDR3 covers 17 residues. The V segment lost 2 bases and the J segment 0 bases; nucleotides outside the gene matches: 8. From germline, CDR1 is LGHNA and CDR2 YSLEER. About this clone: The antigen is undetermined.

All of the isolated RNA was reverse transcribed, so expressed TCRB transcripts were sequenced. Generated by immunoSEQ multiplex PCR, the TCRdb table keeps only in-frame clones and is missing some. The data contain around 240,000 clones, more than 15% of them singletons. Study-wide results and limits: Among patients with Type 1 diabetes, TCRB CDR3s were moderately but significantly shorter in every one of the four CD4+ subsets. Type 1 diabetes patients had VDJ junctions that carried fewer insertions and more deletions. Reads derived from cDNA could over-represent cells showing high TCR expression.

Purity exceeded 95% in all sorted populations. The chain carries TRBV4-3 and TRBJ2-7; 9 bases agree with TRBD1. The sequencing sample was made of naive CD4+ T cells from blood. This receptor was obtained from a young man with type 1 diabetes. Here the CDR3 DNA reads TGCGCCAGCAGCCAAACGTGGGGACAGGGCCTCTCCTACGAGCAGTACTTC. Translated: CASSQTWGQGLSYEQYF.